This T cell receptor beta chain is drawn from a study of OX40 agonist ivuxolimab in advanced cancers. Turning to the study itself: As their treatment, patients were administered ivuxolimab, an agonistic anti-OX40 (CD134) antibody.

The data were produced by immunoSEQ multiplex PCR, yet TCRdb's version contains in-frame clones alone and is incomplete. The data hold approximately 77,000 clones, with roughly 91% observed a single time. Worth noting for this clone: The antigen remains unidentified.

The investigators sampled blood at baseline, at cycle 4 day 1, and at cycle 7 day 1. Points from the study as a whole: Expanded clones were, on average, more numerous in CD8+ T cells than in CD4+.

Sequencing was performed on CD4+ or CD8+ T cells sorted from blood, taken in a trial of the OX40 agonist ivuxolimab. The receptor was isolated from an adult with an advanced solid tumor such as melanoma, head and neck, liver or kidney cancer.

The DNA of the CDR3 is TGTGCCAGCGGGGATGGGACTATTTCCTACGAGCAGTACTTC. Translated, it gives CASGDGTISYEQYF. This chain joins TRBV6-5 and TRBJ2-7; 7 bases are shared with TRBD2. Per the germline V gene, CDR1 is MNHEY and CDR2 is SVGAGI. The CDR3 totals 14 residues. V dropped 8 bases and J dropped 1; count of bases not matched to a gene: 8.